This T cell receptor (beta chain) was identified during a study of lymphopenia after photon versus proton radiotherapy. The CDR3 is 18 amino acids. V lost 3 bases and J lost 8; bases outside the gene matches: 14. Germline assignment: CDR1 SGHTA and CDR2 FQGNSA. Data came from immunoSEQ multiplex PCR; TCRdb stores just in-frame clones and leaves some out. In the table there are about 26,000 clones, 80% to 85% of which are singletons. Findings and caveats of the study: Survival link was tested only in deceased patients; proton benefit remains a possibility.

Remarks on this clone: Its antigen remains unidentified.

The TCR sequence derives from a woman aged 45-65 years with pancreatic cancer. The chain combines TRBV7-2 with TRBJ2-3, with 13 bases identical to TRBD2. The sample in question was peripheral blood, obtained from a patient treated with photon-based radiotherapy. The chain's CDR3 is CASSLDGLAGAAPGTQYF. CDR3 bases: TGTGCCAGCAGCTTGGATGGACTAGCGGGAGCCGCGCCCGGTACGCAGTATTTT.